This T cell receptor beta chain was recorded in a study of blood T cell repertoires in COVID-19. Study summary: The United States, Italy and Spain provided the acute and convalescent COVID-19 samples. From T cells, B-cell-depleted T cells, or PBMCs came the material, which was cDNA or gDNA.

This CDR3 contains 14 residues. Trimming removed 0 bases from V and 2 bases from J, with 8 bases in between. The germline V gene encodes CDR1 SGHNT and CDR2 YYREEE (reference sequence). A Seattle source enrolled patients during active infection and followed them longitudinally. Authors' analysis steps: Estimated nucleated cell counts came from reference gene primer amplification. Using immunoSEQ multiplex PCR, the repertoire was profiled, and TCRdb retains in-frame clones only, with some absent. The V and J calls and clone size come from that table; D and trimming were worked out from the DNA. The data show under 200,000 clones, with roughly 85% seen just once and approximately 5.4% held by the top ten. This clone was seen just once.

Sequenced: peripheral blood. The V and J genes are TRBV5-4 and TRBJ2-5, with D perhaps TRBD2 (5 bases). This receptor was identified in a woman between 50 and 59 years old with COVID-19, enrolled during active disease. The CDR3 protein is CASSLDRLQETQYF. The DNA for the CDR3 is TGTGCCAGCAGCTTGGACAGACTACAAGAGACCCAGTACTTC.